This T cell receptor (beta chain) was captured by sequencing in a study of vaccination and CD4 T cells after COVID-19. Study details: According to the study, participants were given two doses of BNT162b2 or mRNA-1273 vaccine. General observations from the study: The authors identified 304 of 307 vaccine-specific clones in convalescent patients as spike mono-reactive.

Researchers used the Oncomine TCR Beta short-read assay to sequence DNA from cultured CD4+ T cells. TCRdb used MiXCR to reprocess the PCR reads, holding one entry per CDR3 protein. The top ten hold approximately 20% of the sample, which has around 5,000 distinct CDR3 sequences, 78% seen once. The treatment: roughly 10-day PBMC culture with coronavirus spike peptide pools or control peptides (ViraFEST assay). In the ViraFEST assay, peptide-pool expansion preceded TCR sequencing of expanded clonotypes. Per-well cultures of millions of PBMCs received roughly 9.3 IU/ml IL-2 and about 10 ug/ml peptide pools. As concerns this clonotype: No antigen is known for it.

Between the trimmed V and J ends, which lost 1 base and 0 bases, there was a span of 10 bases. CDR3 length: 16 residues. Per germline, CDR1 SGHVS and CDR2 FNYEAQ. The genes are TRBV7-6 and TRBJ2-1; TRBD2 is a possible D gene (5 bases). The source material was CD4+ T cells from blood, cultured in vitro. The TCR sequence derives from a human donor who had recovered from COVID-19. DNA of the CDR3: TGTGCCAGCAGCTTAGGGACTGCCGGCTCCTACAATGAGCAGTTCTTC. Its translation is CASSLGTAGSYNEQFF.